This T cell receptor beta chain was captured in a study of blood T cell repertoires in COVID-19. There are 15 residues in the CDR3. Germline V CDR1 and CDR2: SGHRS, YFSETQ. V lost 10 bases, J lost 3 bases, and 22 bases lay in between. Original processing notes: It was from reference gene primer amplification that nucleated cell counts were estimated. Assay: immunoSEQ multiplex PCR; the TCRdb copy retains only in-frame clones and omits some. The V and J calls and clone size were taken over from that table, and D and trimming were inferred from the DNA. The table has roughly 130,000 clones, 70% to 80% seen once.

Sequences were obtained from peripheral blood. The rearrangement joins TRBV5-1 to TRBJ1-1, with D possibly matching TRBD1 (5 bases). This clonotype originated in a man aged 50 or older with acute or convalescent COVID-19. In DNA form, the CDR3 reads TGCGCCTCCAAATCGTGGTGGGGCGTCGACACTGAAGCTTTCTTT. Translation: CASKSWWGVDTEAFF.